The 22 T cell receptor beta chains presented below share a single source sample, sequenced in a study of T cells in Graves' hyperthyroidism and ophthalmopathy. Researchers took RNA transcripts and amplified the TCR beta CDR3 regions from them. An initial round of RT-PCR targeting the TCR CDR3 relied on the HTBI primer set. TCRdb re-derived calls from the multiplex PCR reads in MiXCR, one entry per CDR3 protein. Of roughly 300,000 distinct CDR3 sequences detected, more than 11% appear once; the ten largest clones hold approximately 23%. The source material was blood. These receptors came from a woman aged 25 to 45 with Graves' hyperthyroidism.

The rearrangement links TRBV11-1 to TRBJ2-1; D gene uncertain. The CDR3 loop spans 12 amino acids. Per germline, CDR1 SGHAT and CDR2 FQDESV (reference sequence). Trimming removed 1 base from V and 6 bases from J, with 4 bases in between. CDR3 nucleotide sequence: TGTGCCAGCAGCTTAGGGGTCAATGAGCAGTTCTTC. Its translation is CASSLGVNEQFF.

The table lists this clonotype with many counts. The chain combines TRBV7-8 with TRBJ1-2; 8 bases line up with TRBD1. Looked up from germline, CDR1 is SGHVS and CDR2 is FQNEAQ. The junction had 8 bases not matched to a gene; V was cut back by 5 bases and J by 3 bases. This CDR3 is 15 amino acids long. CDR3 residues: CASSTRTGLDYGYTF. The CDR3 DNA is TGTGCCAGCAGCACCCGGACAGGGTTGGACTATGGCTACACCTTC.

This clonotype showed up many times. CDR3 bases: TGTGCCAGTAGTACGTACCAGGGGCGAGGAGGAGCTTTCTTT. Its protein is CASSTYQGRGGAFF. The chain combines TRBV19 with TRBJ1-1; D is perhaps TRBD1 (6 bases). The CDR3 is 14 amino acids. Per germline, CDR1 LNHDA and CDR2 SQIVND (reference sequence). Trimming shortened V by 4 bases and J by 10 bases, and 19 bases separated the two germline ends.

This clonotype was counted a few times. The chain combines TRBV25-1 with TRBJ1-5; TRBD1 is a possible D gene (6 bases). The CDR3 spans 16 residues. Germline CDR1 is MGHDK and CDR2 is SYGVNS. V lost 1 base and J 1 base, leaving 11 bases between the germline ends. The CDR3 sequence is CASSESRGTSNQPQHF. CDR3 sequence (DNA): TGTGCCAGCAGTGAATCTAGGGGGACCAGCAATCAGCCCCAGCATTTT.

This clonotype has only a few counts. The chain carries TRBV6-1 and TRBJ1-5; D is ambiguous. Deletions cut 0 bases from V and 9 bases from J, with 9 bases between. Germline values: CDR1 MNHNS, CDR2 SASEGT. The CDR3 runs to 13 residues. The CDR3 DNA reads TGTGCCAGCAGTGAAGCCTTTAACGGGCCCCAGCATTTT. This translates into CASSEAFNGPQHF.

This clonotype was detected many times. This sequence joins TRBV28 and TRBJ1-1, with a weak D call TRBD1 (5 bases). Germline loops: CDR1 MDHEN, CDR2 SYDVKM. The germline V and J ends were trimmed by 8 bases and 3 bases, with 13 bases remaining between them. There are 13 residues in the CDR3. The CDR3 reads CASGTVHHTEAFF. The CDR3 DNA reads TGTGCCAGCGGGACGGTCCATCACACTGAAGCTTTCTTT.

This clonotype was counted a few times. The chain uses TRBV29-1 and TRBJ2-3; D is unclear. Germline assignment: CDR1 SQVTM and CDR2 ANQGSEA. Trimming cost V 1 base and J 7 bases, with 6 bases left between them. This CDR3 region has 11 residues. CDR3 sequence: CSVEVLHTQYF. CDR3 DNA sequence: TGCAGCGTTGAAGTGCTACATACGCAGTATTTT.

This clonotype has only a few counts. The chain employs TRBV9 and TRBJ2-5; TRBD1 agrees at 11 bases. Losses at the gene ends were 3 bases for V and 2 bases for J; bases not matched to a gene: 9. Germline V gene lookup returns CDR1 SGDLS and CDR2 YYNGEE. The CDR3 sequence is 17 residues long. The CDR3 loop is CASSARTGTGGQETQYF. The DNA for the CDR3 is TGTGCCAGCAGCGCGAGGACCGGGACAGGGGGTCAAGAGACCCAGTACTTC.

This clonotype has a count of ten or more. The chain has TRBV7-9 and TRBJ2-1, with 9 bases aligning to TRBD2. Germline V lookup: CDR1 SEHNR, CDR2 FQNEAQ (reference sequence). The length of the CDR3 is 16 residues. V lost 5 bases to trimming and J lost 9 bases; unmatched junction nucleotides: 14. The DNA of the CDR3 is TGTGCCAGCAGCCCTAGTATGGGCGGGAGGGCCGCTGAGCAGTTCTTC. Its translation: CASSPSMGGRAAEQFF.

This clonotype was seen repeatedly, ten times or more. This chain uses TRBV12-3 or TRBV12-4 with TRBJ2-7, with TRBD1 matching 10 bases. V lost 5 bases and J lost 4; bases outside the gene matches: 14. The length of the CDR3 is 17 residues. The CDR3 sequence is CASSLSNPGTGEYEQYF. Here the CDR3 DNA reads TGTGCCAGCAGTCTTTCTAATCCCGGGACAGGGGAATACGAGCAGTACTTC.

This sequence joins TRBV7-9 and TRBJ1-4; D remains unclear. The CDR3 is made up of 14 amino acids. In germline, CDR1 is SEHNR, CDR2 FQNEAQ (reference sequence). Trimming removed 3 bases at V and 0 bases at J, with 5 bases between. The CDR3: CASSFLTTNEKLFF. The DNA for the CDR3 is TGTGCCAGCAGCTTTTTAACAACTAATGAAAAACTGTTTTTT.

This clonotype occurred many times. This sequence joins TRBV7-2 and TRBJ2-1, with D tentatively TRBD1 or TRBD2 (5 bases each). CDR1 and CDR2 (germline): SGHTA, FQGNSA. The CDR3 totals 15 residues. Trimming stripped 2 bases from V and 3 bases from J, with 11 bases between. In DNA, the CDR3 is TGTGCCAGCAGCTTATACCGGGACGTCTACAATGAGCAGTTCTTC. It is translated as CASSLYRDVYNEQFF.

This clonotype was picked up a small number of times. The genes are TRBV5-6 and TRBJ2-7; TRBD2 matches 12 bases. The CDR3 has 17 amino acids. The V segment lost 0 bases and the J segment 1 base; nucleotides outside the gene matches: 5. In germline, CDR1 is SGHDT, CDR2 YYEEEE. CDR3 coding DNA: TGTGCCAGCAGCTTGGAGGGACTAGCGGGCCCTTCCTACGAGCAGTACTTC. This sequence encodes CASSLEGLAGPSYEQYF. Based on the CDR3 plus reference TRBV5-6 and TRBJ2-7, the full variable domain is DAGVTQSPTHLIKTRGQQVTLRCSPKSGHDTVSWYQQALGQGPQFIFQYYEEEERQRGNFPDRFSGHQFPNYSSELNVNALLLGDSALYLCASSLEGLAGPSYEQYFGPGTRLTVT.

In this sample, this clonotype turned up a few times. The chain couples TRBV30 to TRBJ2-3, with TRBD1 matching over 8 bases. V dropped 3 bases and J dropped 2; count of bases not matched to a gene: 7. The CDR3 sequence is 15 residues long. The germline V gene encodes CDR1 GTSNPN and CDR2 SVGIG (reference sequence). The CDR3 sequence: CAWSRTGSFTDTQYF. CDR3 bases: TGTGCCTGGAGCCGGACAGGGTCGTTCACAGATACGCAGTATTTT.

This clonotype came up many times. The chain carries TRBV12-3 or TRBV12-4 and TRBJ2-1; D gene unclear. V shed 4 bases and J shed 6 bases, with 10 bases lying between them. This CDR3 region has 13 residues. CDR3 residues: CASSSNNGNEQFF. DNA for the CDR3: TGTGCCAGCAGTTCGAATAATGGCAATGAGCAGTTCTTC.

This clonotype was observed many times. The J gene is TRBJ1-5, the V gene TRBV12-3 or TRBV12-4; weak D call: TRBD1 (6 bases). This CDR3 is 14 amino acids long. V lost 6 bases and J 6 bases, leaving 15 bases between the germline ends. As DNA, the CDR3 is TGTGCCAGCAGGAATACAGGGAGAGGTCAGCCCCAGCATTTT. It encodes CASRNTGRGQPQHF.

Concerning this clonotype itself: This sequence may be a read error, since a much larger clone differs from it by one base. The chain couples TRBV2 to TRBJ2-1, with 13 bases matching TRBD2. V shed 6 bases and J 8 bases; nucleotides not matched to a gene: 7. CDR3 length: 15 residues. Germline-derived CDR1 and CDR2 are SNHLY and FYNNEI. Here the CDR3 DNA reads TGTGCCAGCAGCGCGACTAGCGGGAGGTCCGATGAGCAGTTCTTC. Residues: CASSATSGRSDEQFF.

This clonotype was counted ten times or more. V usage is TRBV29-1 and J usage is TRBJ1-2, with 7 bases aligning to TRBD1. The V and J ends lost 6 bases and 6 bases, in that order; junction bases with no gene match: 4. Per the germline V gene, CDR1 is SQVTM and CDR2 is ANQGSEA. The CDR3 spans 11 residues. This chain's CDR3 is CSVGTGDGYTF. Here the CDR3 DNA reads TGCAGCGTGGGTACAGGGGATGGCTACACCTTC.

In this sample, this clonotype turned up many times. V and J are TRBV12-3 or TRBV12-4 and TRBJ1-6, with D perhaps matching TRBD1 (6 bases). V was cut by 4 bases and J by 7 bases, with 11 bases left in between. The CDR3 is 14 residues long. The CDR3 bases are TGTGCCAGCAGTTATACAGGGAGCAATTCACCCCTCCACTTT. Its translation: CASSYTGSNSPLHF.

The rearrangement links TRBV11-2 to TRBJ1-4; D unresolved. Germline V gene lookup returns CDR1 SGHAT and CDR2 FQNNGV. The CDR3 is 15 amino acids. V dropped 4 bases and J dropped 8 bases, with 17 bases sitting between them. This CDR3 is CASSSLRLDGEKLFF. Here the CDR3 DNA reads TGTGCCAGCAGCTCCCTTCGATTAGATGGAGAAAAACTGTTTTTT.

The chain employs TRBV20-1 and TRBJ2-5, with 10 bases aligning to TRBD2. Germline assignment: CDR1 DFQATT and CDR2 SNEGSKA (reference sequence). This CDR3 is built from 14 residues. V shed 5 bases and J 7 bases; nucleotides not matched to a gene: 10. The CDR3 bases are TGCAGTGCTCCTAAAGCGGGAGGGGAAGGGACCCAGTACTTC. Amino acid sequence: CSAPKAGGEGTQYF.

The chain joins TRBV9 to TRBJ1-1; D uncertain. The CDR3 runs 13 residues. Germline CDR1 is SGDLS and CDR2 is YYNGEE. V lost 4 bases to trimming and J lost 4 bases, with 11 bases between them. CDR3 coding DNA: TGTGCCAGCAGCCCCACTGCAGGCACTGAAGCTTTCTTT. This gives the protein CASSPTAGTEAFF.